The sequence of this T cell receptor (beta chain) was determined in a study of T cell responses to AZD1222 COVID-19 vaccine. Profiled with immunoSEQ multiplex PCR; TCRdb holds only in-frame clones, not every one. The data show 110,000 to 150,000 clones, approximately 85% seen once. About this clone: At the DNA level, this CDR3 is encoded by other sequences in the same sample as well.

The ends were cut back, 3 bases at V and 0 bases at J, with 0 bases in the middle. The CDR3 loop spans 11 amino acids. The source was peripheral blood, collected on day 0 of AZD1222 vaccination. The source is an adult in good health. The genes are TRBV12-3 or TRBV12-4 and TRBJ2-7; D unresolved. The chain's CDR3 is CASSFSYEQYF. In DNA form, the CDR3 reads TGTGCCAGCAGTTTCTCCTACGAGCAGTACTTC.